The next 9 T cell receptor beta chains were all read from a single sample in a study of cytomegalovirus exposure and HLA in healthy donors. With 60 Vbeta and 13 Jbeta primers, the PCR was carried out. Clones were read by immunoSEQ multiplex PCR, and TCRdb kept only the in-frame ones, dropping some. This sample has more than 85,000 clones, with 75% to 85% found just once. Specimen: PBMCs. The origin of the receptors is a man aged 25 to 45 in good health and CMV-seronegative.

V is TRBV7-2 and J is TRBJ1-5; D is unresolved. The germline CDR1 and CDR2 sequences are SGHTA and FQGNSA. V gave up 4 bases and J gave up 5 bases, with 12 bases separating them. The CDR3 extends over 14 amino acids. CDR3 DNA: TGTGCCAGCAGCTCCCCCCCCCACTATCAGCCCCAGCATTTT. This translates into CASSSPPHYQPQHF. The full variable domain, its missing parts supplied by reference TRBV7-2 and TRBJ1-5, is GAGVSQSPSNKVTEKGKDVELRCDPISGHTALYWYRQSLGQGLEFLIYFQGNSAPDKSGLPSDRFSAERTGGSVSTLTIQRTQQEDSAVYLCASSSPPHYQPQHFGDGTRLSIL.

The sample holds a few counts of this clone. The chain is built from TRBV5-4 and TRBJ1-4, with 9 bases that match TRBD1. Germline values: CDR1 SGHNT, CDR2 YYREEE (reference sequence). This CDR3 region has 16 residues. V trimming: 4 bases; J trimming: 3 bases; junction bases outside the gene matches: 7. The CDR3 loop reads CASSPGTGKPNEKLFF. CDR3 nucleotides: TGTGCCAGCAGCCCTGGGACAGGGAAGCCTAATGAAAAACTGTTTTTT. Together with reference TRBV5-4 and TRBJ1-4, the CDR3 gives the full variable domain: ETGVTQSPTHLIKTRGQQVTLRCSSQSGHNTVSWYQQALGQGPQFIFQYYREEENGRGNFPPRFSGLQFPNYSSELNVNALELDDSALYLCASSPGTGKPNEKLFFGSGTQLSVL.

The CDR3 DNA reads TGTGCCAGCAGTCTTCCTCTCGGTGAGCAGTTCTTC. Its translation is CASSLPLGEQFF. The V call is TRBV7-2, the J call TRBJ2-1; no clear D. The length of the CDR3 is 12 residues. The V end lost 6 bases, the J end lost 9 bases, and 12 bases lay between the germline ends. CDR1 is SGHTA, CDR2 FQGNSA, per germline.

V usage is TRBV5-4 and J usage is TRBJ2-7; TRBD1 matches 7 bases. This CDR3 has 14 amino acids. CDR1 is SGHNT, CDR2 YYREEE, per germline (reference sequence). V dropped 4 bases and J dropped 1; count of bases not matched to a gene: 5. The CDR3 DNA reads TGTGCCAGCAGCATCAACAGGGGATCCTACGAGCAGTACTTC. Protein sequence: CASSINRGSYEQYF.

The chain couples TRBV20-1 to TRBJ1-2; D ambiguous. The CDR3 consists of 11 residues. V lost 7 bases and J lost 8, with 14 bases in between. Germline V gives CDR1 DFQATT, CDR2 SNEGSKA (reference sequence). The CDR3: CSGALYGGYTF. In DNA form, the CDR3 reads TGCAGTGGGGCCCTATATGGGGGCTACACCTTC.

The CDR3 spells CASRLRDGELFF. In nucleotides, the CDR3 is TGTGCCAGCAGACTCAGGGACGGGGAGCTGTTTTTT. The V gene is TRBV2, the J gene TRBJ2-2, with a tentative D call TRBD1 (5 bases). CDR1 and CDR2 from the germline V gene are SNHLY and FYNNEI. The V end lost 6 bases, the J end lost 7 bases, and 9 bases lay between the germline ends. The CDR3 has 12 amino acids.

This clone was counted only a few times. The chain has TRBV10-2 and TRBJ1-4, with D maybe TRBD1 (5 bases). The CDR3 consists of 13 residues. Germline lookup yields CDR1 WSHSY and CDR2 SAAADI. Trimming cost V 3 bases and J 8 bases, with 10 bases left between them. The CDR3 nucleotides read TGCGCCAGCAGTGACCGGGGGAGGGAAAAACTGTTTTTT. Translating gives CASSDRGREKLFF.

This clone was seen once. V gene TRBV27 combines with J gene TRBJ2-7, with D unresolved. Germline V CDR1 and CDR2: MNHEY, SMNVEV (reference sequence). V lost 2 bases and J 5 bases, leaving 10 bases between the germline ends. This CDR3 comprises 13 residues. The CDR3 DNA is TGTGCCAGCAGTTTAAGCTCGACACACGAGCAGTACTTC. The encoded protein is CASSLSSTHEQYF.

This chain uses TRBV28 with TRBJ1-2, with D perhaps matching TRBD1 (6 bases). This CDR3 has 13 amino acids. Trimming removed 5 bases at V and 4 bases at J, with 11 bases between. Germline-derived CDR1 and CDR2 are MDHEN and SYDVKM. CDR3 DNA sequence: TGTGCCAGCAGTCCCGTGGGGGCCTATGGCTACACCTTC. This translates into CASSPVGAYGYTF.